The clone carrying this T cell receptor beta chain was observed a handful of times. The target antigen is unknown. The protocol was immunoSEQ multiplex PCR, while the TCRdb copy is restricted to in-frame clones and leaves out a portion. The sample yields fewer than 150,000 clones, roughly nine tenths seen once. The data stem from a study of graft-versus-host responses after intestinal transplantation. Points from the study as a whole: Investigators detected GvH clones in recipient marrow, with some emerging earlier in ileum or blood.

V shed 1 base and J shed 13 bases, with 17 bases lying between them. CDR1 and CDR2 from the germline V gene are SGHNT and YENEEA. This CDR3 is 13 amino acids long. J is TRBJ2-7 and V is TRBV11-3; D may be TRBD1 or TRBD2 (5 bases each). The sample consisted of unstimulated CD4+ T cells sorted from spleen or lymph node cells, taken before intestinal transplant. The sequence was collected from a human donor who received an intestinal transplant. In DNA, the CDR3 is TGTGCCAGCAGCTTAGGCGGGTTAGGGGCCCTCTACTTC. It specifies CASSLGGLGALYF.